This TCR beta chain was sequenced during a study of graft-versus-host responses after intestinal transplantation. At the level of the study: For two to four years after anti-thymocyte globulin induction, all recipients took tacrolimus and steroids.

CDR1 is MNHEY and CDR2 is SVGAGI in the germline V gene. This CDR3 contains 15 residues. Details on this clone: Antigen specificity is unknown.

Here immunoSEQ multiplex PCR was the method, and the copy in TCRdb shows in-frame clones only, minus some. The sample comprises around 78,000 clones, around 87% of which are singletons, and around 8% rests with the top ten. Study-wide results and caveats: Graft-versus-host to host-versus-graft clonal ratios in allografts were high in patients with graft-donor T cell macrochimerism. In recipient marrow, GvH clones were found, and some appeared first in ileum or blood.

This clonotype was obtained from a human donor who was the organ donor for an intestinal transplant. The chain recombines TRBV6-5 with TRBJ2-5, with D perhaps TRBD2 (5 bases). The J call may be mistaken, given a closer DNA end match to TRBJ2-7. The material sequenced was unstimulated CD8+ T cells sorted from spleen or lymph node cells, taken before transplant. CDR3 sequence reads: CASSYSRDPYYEQYF. In nucleotides, the CDR3 is TGTGCCAGCAGTTACTCGAGGGATCCGTACTACGAGCAGTACTTC.